This T cell receptor beta chain was identified during a study of identical twins. TCRdb recomputed calls from the 5' RACE reads with MiXCR, one row per CDR3 protein. The table lists some 190,000 distinct CDR3 sequences, 15% to 20% of them singletons. The sample holds many counts of this clonotype. Trimming at V came to 8 bases and at J to 3 bases, leaving 3 bases not matched to a gene. CDR3 length: 12 residues. These data were likewise used in another study, on T cells expressing NK-cell markers.

This sequence originates from a woman aged 18-35 years in good health. Sequenced input: CD8+ T cells sorted from blood. The chain employs TRBV12-3 or TRBV12-4 and TRBJ2-7; TRBD1 matches 8 bases. The CDR3 loop is CASGTGGYEQYF. The CDR3, as DNA: TGTGCCAGCGGTACAGGGGGCTACGAGCAGTACTTC.